This record concerns one T cell receptor (beta chain) sequence. The ends were cut back, 2 bases at V and 12 bases at J, with 13 bases in the middle. Germline CDR1 reads SGHDN; CDR2 reads FVKESK. This CDR3 spans 13 amino acids. The data derive from a study of CD4 T cells in relation to SARS-CoV-2 and coronaviruses. Some clones are missing from TCRdb's copy, which holds only in-frame ones; the method was immunoSEQ multiplex PCR. The table records 30,000 to 45,000 clones, roughly 90% of them present only once. The chain combines TRBV14 with TRBJ2-2; no clear D. This sequence originates from an adult with COVID-19. Sequencing was performed on memory CD4+ T cells from PBMCs. CDR3: CASSQLGYSKLFF. The CDR3 DNA follows: TGTGCCAGCAGCCAACTAGGTTATTCAAAGCTGTTTTTT.